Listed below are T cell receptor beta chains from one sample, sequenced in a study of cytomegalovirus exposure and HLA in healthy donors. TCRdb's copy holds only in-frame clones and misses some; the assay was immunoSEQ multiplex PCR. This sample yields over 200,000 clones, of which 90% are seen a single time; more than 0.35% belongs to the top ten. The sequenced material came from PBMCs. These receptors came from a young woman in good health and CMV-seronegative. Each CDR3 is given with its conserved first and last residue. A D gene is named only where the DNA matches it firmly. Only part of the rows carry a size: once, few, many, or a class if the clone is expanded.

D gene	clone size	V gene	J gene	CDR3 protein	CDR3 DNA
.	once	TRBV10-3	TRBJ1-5	CAISESGGNQPQHF	TGTGCCATCAGTGAGTCGGGGGGGAATCAGCCCCAGCATTTT
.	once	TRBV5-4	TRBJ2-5	CASSFRGQETQYF	TGTGCCAGCAGCTTCCGGGGCCAAGAGACCCAGTACTTC
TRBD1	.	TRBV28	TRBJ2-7	CATTRTGVSEQYF	TGTGCCACCACTAGGACAGGGGTGAGCGAGCAGTACTTC
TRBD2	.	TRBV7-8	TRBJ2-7	CASSSTSGQSFYEQYF	TGTGCCAGCAGCTCGACTAGCGGACAAAGTTTTTACGAGCAGTACTTC
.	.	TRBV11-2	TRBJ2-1	CASSLGTGKQFF	TGTGCCAGCAGCCTAGGTACGGGAAAGCAGTTCTTC
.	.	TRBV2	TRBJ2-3	CAYKGGQADTQYF	TGTGCCTACAAGGGGGGGCAGGCAGATACGCAGTATTTT
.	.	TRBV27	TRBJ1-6	CASSLSGRGGSYNSPLHF	TGTGCCAGCAGTTTATCGGGCCGGGGGGGATCCTATAATTCACCCCTCCACTTT
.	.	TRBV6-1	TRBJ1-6	CASSDPLSSYNSPLHF	TGTGCCAGCAGTGATCCCCTGAGCTCCTATAATTCACCCCTCCACTTT
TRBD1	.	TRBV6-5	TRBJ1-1	CASSYAGQGDTEAFF	TGTGCCAGCAGTTACGCCGGACAGGGCGACACTGAAGCTTTCTTT
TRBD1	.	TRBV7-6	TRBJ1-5	CASSPQGVQPQHF	TGTGCCAGCAGCCCCCAGGGGGTACAGCCCCAGCATTTT
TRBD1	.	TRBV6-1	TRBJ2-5	CASYRDREETQYF	TGTGCCAGTTACCGGGACAGGGAAGAGACCCAGTACTTC
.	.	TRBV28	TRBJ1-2	CASRPSQGNGYTF	TGTGCCAGCAGACCCTCCCAGGGTAACGGCTACACCTTC
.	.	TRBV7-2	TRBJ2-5	CASSKAAQETQYF	TGTGCCAGCAGCAAAGCGGCCCAAGAGACCCAGTACTTC
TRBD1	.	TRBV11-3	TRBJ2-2	CASSNRDRENTGELFF	TGTGCCAGCAGCAACCGGGACAGGGAGAACACCGGGGAGCTGTTTTTT
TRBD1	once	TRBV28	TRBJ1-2	CASSLEQGMGYGYTF	TGTGCCAGCAGTCTGGAACAGGGGATGGGGTATGGCTACACCTTC
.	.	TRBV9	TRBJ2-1	CASSVGSSSYNEQFF	TGTGCCAGCAGCGTAGGGAGTAGCTCCTACAATGAGCAGTTCTTC
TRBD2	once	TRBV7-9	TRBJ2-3	CASSSAGARTDTQYF	TGTGCCAGCAGCTCAGCGGGGGCTAGGACAGATACGCAGTATTTT
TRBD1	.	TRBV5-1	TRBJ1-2	CASSATQGAYSYGYTF	TGCGCCAGCAGCGCTACACAGGGGGCTTATAGCTATGGCTACACCTTC
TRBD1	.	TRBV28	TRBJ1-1	CASSFGETGMNTEAFF	TGTGCCAGCAGTTTCGGGGAGACAGGGATGAACACTGAAGCTTTCTTT
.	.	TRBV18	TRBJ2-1	CASSPLGDSRAAQFF	TGTGCCAGCTCACCATTAGGAGACTCGAGGGCAGCGCAGTTCTTC
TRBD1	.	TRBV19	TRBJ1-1	CASWDRTNTEAFF	TGTGCCAGTTGGGACAGGACGAACACTGAAGCTTTCTTT
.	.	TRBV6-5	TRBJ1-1	CASSYGTRNTEAFF	TGTGCCAGCAGTTACGGGACACGGAACACTGAAGCTTTCTTT
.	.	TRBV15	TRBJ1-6	CATSGKRQNSPLHF	TGTGCCACCAGCGGAAAAAGACAGAATTCACCCCTCCACTTT
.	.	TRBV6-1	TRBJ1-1	CASGLFPNTEAFF	TGTGCCAGCGGACTATTTCCGAACACTGAAGCTTTCTTT
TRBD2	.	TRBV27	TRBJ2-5	CASSPGTSGGKGETQYF	TGTGCCAGCAGTCCAGGGACTAGCGGGGGTAAAGGAGAGACCCAGTACTTC
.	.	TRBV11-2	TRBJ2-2	CASSTHRNYLATTGELFF	TGTGCCAGCAGCACCCATCGAAATTACTTAGCAACAACCGGGGAGCTGTTTTTT
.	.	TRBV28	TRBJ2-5	CASSLVEAQETQYF	TGTGCCAGCAGTTTGGTAGAAGCCCAAGAGACCCAGTACTTC
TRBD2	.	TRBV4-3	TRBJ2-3	CASSLSGGATDTQYF	TGCGCCAGCAGCCTTAGCGGGGGGGCCACAGATACGCAGTATTTT
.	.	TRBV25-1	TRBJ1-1	CASSLTATMNTEAFF	TGTGCCAGCAGTTTGACAGCGACAATGAACACTGAAGCTTTCTTT
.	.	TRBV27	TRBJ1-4	CASSLSARSTNEKLFF	TGTGCCAGCAGTTTATCGGCCAGATCAACTAATGAAAAACTGTTTTTT
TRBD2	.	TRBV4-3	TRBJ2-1	CASSLGLAGGSEQFF	TGCGCCAGCAGCCTGGGGCTAGCGGGGGGTAGTGAGCAGTTCTTC
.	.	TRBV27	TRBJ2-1	CASNSQSYNEQFF	TGTGCCAGCAATTCTCAGTCTTACAATGAGCAGTTCTTC
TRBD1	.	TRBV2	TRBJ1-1	CAKSDRGFTEAFF	TGTGCCAAAAGCGACAGGGGGTTCACTGAAGCTTTCTTT
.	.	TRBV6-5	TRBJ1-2	CASSSESLRDGYTF	TGTGCCAGCAGTTCTGAGAGCCTTCGGGATGGCTACACCTTC
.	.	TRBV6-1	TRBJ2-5	CASMSIQETQYF	TGTGCCAGCATGAGTATCCAAGAGACCCAGTACTTC
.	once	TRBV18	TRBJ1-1	CASSPLFSTEAFF	TGTGCCAGCTCACCACTCTTCAGCACTGAAGCTTTCTTT
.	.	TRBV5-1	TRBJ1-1	CASSLAQGNTEAFF	TGCGCCAGCAGCTTGGCACAGGGGAACACTGAAGCTTTCTTT
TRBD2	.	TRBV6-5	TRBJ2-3	CASKLSGGGTDTQYF	TGTGCCAGCAAGCTTAGCGGGGGGGGCACAGATACGCAGTATTTT
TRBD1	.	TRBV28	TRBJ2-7	CASSNGDRALLGQYF	TGTGCCAGCAGTAACGGGGACAGGGCCCTATTGGGGCAGTACTTC
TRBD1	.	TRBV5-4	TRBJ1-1	CASSFKDRETEAFF	TGTGCCAGCAGCTTTAAAGACAGGGAAACTGAAGCTTTCTTT